This T cell receptor beta chain was sequenced for a study of memory CD4+ T cells and cytomegalovirus serostatus. Study results and caveats: CD4+ memory repertoires contained about two fifths of the roughly 160 reported CMV TCRbeta sequences.

With regard to this clone: The antigen remains unidentified.

The CDR3 loop spans 12 amino acids. The germline V and J ends were trimmed by 5 bases and 2 bases, with 9 bases remaining between them. The germline V gene has CDR1 SQVTM and CDR2 ANQGSEA. Original processing notes: After removing out-of-frame reads, approximately 2 million distinct TCRbeta sequences remained. Some clones are missing from TCRdb's copy, which holds only in-frame ones; the method was immunoSEQ multiplex PCR. That table supplies the V and J calls and clone size; D and trimming were determined from the DNA. In the table there are around 50,000 clones, approximately 78% of which are singletons. Single viable CD3+CD4+CD8-CD45RO+ cells were sorted as the memory CD4+ T cells.

Sequenced sample: memory CD4+ T cells from blood. The clonotype comes from an adult in good health and CMV-seronegative. The chain is built from TRBV29-1 and TRBJ2-5, with D perhaps TRBD1 (5 bases). The CDR3 loop is CSVSRQQETQYF. As DNA, the CDR3 is TGCAGCGTTTCCAGACAGCAAGAGACCCAGTACTTC. Combining the CDR3 with reference TRBV29-1 and TRBJ2-5 gives the whole variable domain SAVISQKPSRDICQRGTSLTIQCQVDSQVTMMFWYRQQPGQSLTLIATANQGSEATYESGFVIDKFPISRPNLTFSTLTVSNMSPEDSSIYLCSVSRQQETQYFGPGTRLLVL.